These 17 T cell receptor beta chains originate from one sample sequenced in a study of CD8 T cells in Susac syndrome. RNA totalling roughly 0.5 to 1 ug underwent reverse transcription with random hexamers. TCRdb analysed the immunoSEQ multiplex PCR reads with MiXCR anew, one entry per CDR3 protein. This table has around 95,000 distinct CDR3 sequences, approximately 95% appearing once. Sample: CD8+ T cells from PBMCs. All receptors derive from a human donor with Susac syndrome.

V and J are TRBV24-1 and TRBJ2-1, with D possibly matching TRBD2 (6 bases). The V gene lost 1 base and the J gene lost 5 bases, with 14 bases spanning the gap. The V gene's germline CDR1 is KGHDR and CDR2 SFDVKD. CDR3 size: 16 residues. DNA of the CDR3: TGTGCCACCAGTGATTTCGCGGGAAGAGCAAACAATGAGCAGTTCTTC. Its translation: CATSDFAGRANNEQFF.

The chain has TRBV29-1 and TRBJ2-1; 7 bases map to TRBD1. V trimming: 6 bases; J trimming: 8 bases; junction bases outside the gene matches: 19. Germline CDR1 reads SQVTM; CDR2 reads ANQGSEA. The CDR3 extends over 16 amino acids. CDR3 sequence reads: CSVERGGGLDGDEQFF. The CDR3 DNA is TGCAGCGTCGAGAGAGGGGGCGGATTAGACGGAGATGAGCAGTTCTTC.

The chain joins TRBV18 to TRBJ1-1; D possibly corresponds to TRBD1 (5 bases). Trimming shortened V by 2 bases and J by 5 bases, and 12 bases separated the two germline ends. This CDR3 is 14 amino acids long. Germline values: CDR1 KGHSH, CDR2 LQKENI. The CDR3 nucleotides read TGTGCCAGCTCACCAGGGGCGCCGGGGACTGAAGCTTTCTTT. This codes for CASSPGAPGTEAFF.

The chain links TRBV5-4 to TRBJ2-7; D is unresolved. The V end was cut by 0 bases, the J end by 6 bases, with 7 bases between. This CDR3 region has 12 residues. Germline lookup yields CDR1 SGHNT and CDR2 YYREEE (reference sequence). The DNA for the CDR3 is TGTGCCAGCAGCTTGGAAGGCTCCGAGCAGTACTTC. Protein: CASSLEGSEQYF.

CDR3 in DNA: TGTGCCAGCAGCGTAGACCCCGGGACAGTAGCCAAAAACATTCAGTACTTC. Translated: CASSVDPGTVAKNIQYF. The V call is TRBV9, the J call TRBJ2-4; 7 nucleotides agree with TRBD1. The CDR3 is 17 residues long. After removal of 0 bases from V and 0 bases from J, the junction contained 6 bases not matched to a gene. The germline V gene encodes CDR1 SGDLS and CDR2 YYNGEE.

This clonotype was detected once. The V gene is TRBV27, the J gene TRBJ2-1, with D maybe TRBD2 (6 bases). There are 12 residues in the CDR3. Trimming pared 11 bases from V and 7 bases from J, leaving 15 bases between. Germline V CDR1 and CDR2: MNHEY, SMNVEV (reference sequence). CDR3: CAGGRPGNEQFF. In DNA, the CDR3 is TGTGCCGGAGGGAGGCCGGGGAATGAGCAGTTCTTC.

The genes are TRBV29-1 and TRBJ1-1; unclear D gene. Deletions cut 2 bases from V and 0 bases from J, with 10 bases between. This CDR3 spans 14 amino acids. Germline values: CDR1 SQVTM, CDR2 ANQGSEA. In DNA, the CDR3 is TGCAGCGTTGAAATCTGGGAGATGAACACTGAAGCTTTCTTT. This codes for CSVEIWEMNTEAFF.

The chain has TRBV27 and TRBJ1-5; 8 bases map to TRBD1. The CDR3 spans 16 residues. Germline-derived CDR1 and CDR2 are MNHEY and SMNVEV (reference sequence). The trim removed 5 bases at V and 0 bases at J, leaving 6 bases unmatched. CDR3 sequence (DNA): TGTGCCAGCAGTGCAGGGGGCCGGTATAGCAATCAGCCCCAGCATTTT. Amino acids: CASSAGGRYSNQPQHF.

The CDR3 DNA sequence: TGTGCCAGTAGTATAGGCGGGGGTACTGAAGCTTTCTTT. Its protein is CASSIGGGTEAFF. The V gene is TRBV19, the J gene TRBJ1-1; D possibly corresponds to TRBD1 (5 bases). Trimming cost V 1 base and J 5 bases, with 8 bases left between them. The CDR3 contains 13 residues. The germline CDR1 and CDR2 sequences are LNHDA and SQIVND (reference sequence).

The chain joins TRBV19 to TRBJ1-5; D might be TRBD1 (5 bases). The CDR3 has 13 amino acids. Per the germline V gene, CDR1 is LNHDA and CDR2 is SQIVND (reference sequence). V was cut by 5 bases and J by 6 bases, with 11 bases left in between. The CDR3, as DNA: TGTGCCAGTAGTGCGGGGGGGGTTCAGCCCCAGCATTTT. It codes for CASSAGGVQPQHF. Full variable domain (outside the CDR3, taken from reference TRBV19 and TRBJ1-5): DGGITQSPKYLFRKEGQNVTLSCEQNLNHDAMYWYRQDPGQGLRLIYYSQIVNDFQKGDIAEGYSVSREKKESFPLTVTSAQKNPTAFYLCASSAGGVQPQHFGDGTRLSIL.

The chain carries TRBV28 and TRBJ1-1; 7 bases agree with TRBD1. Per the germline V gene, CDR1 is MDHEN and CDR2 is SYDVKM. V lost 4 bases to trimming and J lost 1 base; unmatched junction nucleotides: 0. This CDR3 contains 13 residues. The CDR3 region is CASSWTGNTEAFF. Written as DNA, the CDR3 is TGTGCCAGCAGTTGGACAGGGAACACTGAAGCTTTCTTT.

For the CDR3, the DNA is TGCAGTGCTAGACAGGGGGCCTACGAGCAGTACTTC. It translates to CSARQGAYEQYF. The rearrangement joins TRBV20-1 to TRBJ2-7; 7 bases align to TRBD1. Germline CDR1 reads DFQATT; CDR2 reads SNEGSKA (reference sequence). J gave up 2 bases and V 2 bases, and 0 bases lay outside the gene matches. The CDR3 loop spans 12 amino acids.

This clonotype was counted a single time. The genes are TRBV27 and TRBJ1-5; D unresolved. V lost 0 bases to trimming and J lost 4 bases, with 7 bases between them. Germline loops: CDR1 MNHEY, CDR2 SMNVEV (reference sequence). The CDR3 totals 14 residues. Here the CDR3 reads CASSLSRQNQPQHF. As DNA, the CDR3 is TGTGCCAGCAGTTTATCAAGGCAAAATCAGCCCCAGCATTTT.

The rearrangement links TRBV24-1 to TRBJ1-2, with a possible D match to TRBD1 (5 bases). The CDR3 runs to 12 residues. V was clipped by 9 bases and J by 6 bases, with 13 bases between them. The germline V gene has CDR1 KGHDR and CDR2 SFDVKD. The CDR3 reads CATGAETDGYTF. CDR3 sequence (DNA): TGTGCCACCGGGGCGGAGACGGATGGCTACACCTTC.

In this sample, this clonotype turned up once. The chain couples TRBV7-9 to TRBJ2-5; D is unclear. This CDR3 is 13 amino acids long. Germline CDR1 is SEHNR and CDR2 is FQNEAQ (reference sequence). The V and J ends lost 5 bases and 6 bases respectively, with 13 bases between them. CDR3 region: CASSLEAEKTQYF. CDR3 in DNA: TGTGCCAGCAGCCTAGAGGCCGAAAAGACCCAGTACTTC.

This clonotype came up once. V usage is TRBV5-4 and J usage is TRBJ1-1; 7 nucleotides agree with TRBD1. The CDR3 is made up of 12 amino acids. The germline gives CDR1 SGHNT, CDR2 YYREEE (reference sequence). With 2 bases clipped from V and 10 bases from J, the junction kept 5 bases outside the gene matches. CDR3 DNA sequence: TGTGCCAGCAGCTTTGGACAGGAGGGAGCTTTCTTT. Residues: CASSFGQEGAFF.

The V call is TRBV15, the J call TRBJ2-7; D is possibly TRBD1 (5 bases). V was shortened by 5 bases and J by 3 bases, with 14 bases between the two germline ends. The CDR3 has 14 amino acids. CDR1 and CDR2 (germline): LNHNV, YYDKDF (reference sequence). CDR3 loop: CATSYQQESYEQYF. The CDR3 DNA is TGTGCCACCAGCTACCAACAGGAAAGCTACGAGCAGTACTTC.